Each of the 17 T cell receptor beta chains below was sequenced from the same sample in a study of T-cell memory formation after mild COVID-19. TCRdb analysed the 5' RACE reads with MiXCR anew, one entry per CDR3 protein. The sample contains 400,000 or so distinct CDR3 sequences, 20% of which appear only once. Sequencing was done on a sample of PBMCs or a T cell subset sorted from them (not recorded which). The source is an adult woman who had mild COVID-19 (a few samples of this study predate the infection). Cell type and time point are not known.

This clonotype was found a few times. The chain carries TRBV7-6 and TRBJ1-4; 8 nucleotides agree with TRBD1. The CDR3 sequence is 16 residues long. In germline, CDR1 is SGHVS, CDR2 FNYEAQ. Unmatched junction bases numbered 9, after V lost 5 bases and J lost 4 bases. CDR3 bases: TGTGCCAGCAGCGTTACGACAGGGGTCTATAATGAAAAACTGTTTTTT. It yields the protein CASSVTTGVYNEKLFF.

This clonotype was seen more than once but under ten times. The rearrangement joins TRBV7-6 to TRBJ1-1, with a possible D match to TRBD1 (5 bases). CDR1 SGHVS and CDR2 FNYEAQ come from the germline V gene. The CDR3 is 13 residues long. V lost 7 bases to trimming and J lost 4 bases, with 13 bases between them. For the CDR3, the DNA is TGTGCCAGCATCCAGGGTGGTTCCACTGAAGCTTTCTTT. Translation: CASIQGGSTEAFF.

The chain is built from TRBV12-3 or TRBV12-4 and TRBJ2-7; the D is unclear. CDR3 length: 14 amino acids. V was pared by 2 bases and J by 3 bases, with 11 bases between. CDR3 amino acids: CASSLRQSGYEQYF. CDR3 coding DNA: TGTGCCAGCAGTTTACGTCAATCCGGCTACGAGCAGTACTTC.

This clonotype was seen a few times. For the CDR3, the DNA is TGTGCCAGCAGTGTGGGCCGAGCTAACTATGGCTACACCTTC. Protein: CASSVGRANYGYTF. The J gene is TRBJ1-2, the V gene TRBV2, with D unclear. This CDR3 region has 14 residues. Germline CDR1 is SNHLY and CDR2 is FYNNEI. V was cut by 4 bases and J by 0 bases, with 9 bases left in between.

The chain recombines TRBV7-9 with TRBJ1-3; a possible D gene is TRBD1 (6 bases). The CDR3 consists of 16 residues. With 6 bases removed from V and 2 bases from J, the gap between germline ends came to 17 bases. Per the germline V gene, CDR1 is SEHNR and CDR2 is FQNEAQ (reference sequence). The CDR3 spells CASRGADIITGNTIYF. The CDR3 nucleotides are TGTGCCAGCAGGGGGGCGGATATCATAACTGGAAACACCATATATTTT.

The chain couples TRBV10-3 to TRBJ2-3; weak D call: TRBD1 (5 bases). V dropped 9 bases and J dropped 1 base, with 11 bases sitting between them. This CDR3 is 13 amino acids long. Germline values: CDR1 ENHRY, CDR2 SYGVKD. The CDR3 DNA reads TGTGCCATACAGGACATCGGCACAGATACGCAGTATTTT. Translation: CAIQDIGTDTQYF.

This clonotype was picked up a small number of times. This chain uses TRBV6-1 with TRBJ1-1, with D uncertain. This CDR3 is built from 15 residues. Trimming stripped 1 base from V and 0 bases from J, with 9 bases between. Germline CDR1 reads MNHNS; CDR2 reads SASEGT. Here the CDR3 DNA reads TGTGCCAGCAGTGAAGGTACAGACATGAACACTGAAGCTTTCTTT. It translates to CASSEGTDMNTEAFF.

In this sample, this clonotype turned up a few times. V and J are TRBV18 and TRBJ1-5; 8 bases are a match to TRBD1. The CDR3 sequence is 17 residues long. After removal of 5 bases from V and 0 bases from J, the junction contained 9 bases not matched to a gene. The V gene's germline CDR1 is KGHSH and CDR2 LQKENI. The DNA of the CDR3 is TGTGCCAGCTCAGACCGGGACAGGCAATATAGCAATCAGCCCCAGCATTTT. Amino acids: CASSDRDRQYSNQPQHF.

V is TRBV15 and J is TRBJ1-5, with TRBD1 identical over 10 bases. The junction had 8 bases not matched to a gene; V was cut back by 6 bases and J by 6 bases. CDR1 and CDR2 (germline): LNHNV, YYDKDF (reference sequence). The CDR3 is made up of 15 amino acids. The CDR3 bases are TGTGCCACCAGTCCGGACAGGGGGGGAGGTCAGCCCCAGCATTTT. Protein: CATSPDRGGGQPQHF.

V is TRBV10-3 and J is TRBJ1-3, with unresolved D. Germline V gene sequence: CDR1 ENHRY, CDR2 SYGVKD. The V gene lost 2 bases and the J gene lost 2 bases, with 7 bases spanning the gap. The CDR3 spans 14 residues. The CDR3 DNA follows: TGTGCCATCAGTGAGGTGACTGCTGGAAACACCATATATTTT. It is translated as CAISEVTAGNTIYF.

In this sample, this clonotype turned up a few times. The gene calls are TRBV13 and TRBJ1-1, with D perhaps matching TRBD1 (5 bases). Trimming shortened V by 8 bases and J by 0 bases, and 16 bases separated the two germline ends. The CDR3 length is 15 residues. Looked up from germline, CDR1 is PRHDT and CDR2 is FYEKMQ (reference sequence). The CDR3 protein is CASPVPGILNTEAFF. The CDR3 DNA reads as TGTGCCAGCCCGGTGCCAGGGATATTGAACACTGAAGCTTTCTTT.

This clonotype has just a few counts. The rearrangement uses TRBV9 and TRBJ1-1, with a tentative D call TRBD1 (5 bases). Germline assignment: CDR1 SGDLS and CDR2 YYNGEE. This CDR3 spans 17 amino acids. Trimming shortened V by 0 bases and J by 11 bases, and 26 bases separated the two germline ends. Written as DNA, the CDR3 is TGTGCCAGCAGCGTAGATCGGGGGGAGGGGTCGGCCCCAAGGGCTTTCTTT. Translation: CASSVDRGEGSAPRAFF.

Only a few counts were recorded for this clonotype. J is TRBJ2-1 and V is TRBV7-9; D gene unclear. The germline V gene has CDR1 SEHNR and CDR2 FQNEAQ (reference sequence). V lost 3 bases, J lost 0 bases, and 9 bases lay in between. The CDR3 runs to 15 residues. In nucleotides, the CDR3 is TGTGCCAGCAGCTTTATGGCAGTCTCCTACAATGAGCAGTTCTTC. It encodes CASSFMAVSYNEQFF.

The chain has TRBV29-1 and TRBJ2-4, with D unclear. With 4 bases removed from V and 0 bases from J, the gap between germline ends came to 10 bases. There are 14 residues in the CDR3. The germline gives CDR1 SQVTM, CDR2 ANQGSEA. The chain's CDR3 is CSVVGELAKNIQYF. CDR3 sequence (DNA): TGCAGCGTTGTTGGGGAACTAGCCAAAAACATTCAGTACTTC.

The V and J genes are TRBV20-1 and TRBJ1-6; D remains unclear. The CDR3 sequence is 14 residues long. Germline V gene lookup returns CDR1 DFQATT and CDR2 SNEGSKA (reference sequence). The ends were cut back, 3 bases at V and 3 bases at J, with 9 bases in the middle. Here the CDR3 DNA reads TGCAGTGCTAGGGTAACAGACTATAATTCACCCCTCCACTTT. The encoded protein is CSARVTDYNSPLHF.

The chain is built from TRBV6-2 or TRBV6-3 and TRBJ1-1, with D hard to call. The germline V gene has CDR1 MNHEY and CDR2 SVGEGT. This CDR3 comprises 14 residues. V dropped 2 bases and J dropped 0 bases, with 7 bases sitting between them. CDR3 DNA sequence: TGTGCCAGCAGTTACAGTCTGGTGAACACTGAAGCTTTCTTT. Protein product: CASSYSLVNTEAFF.

The V call is TRBV6-1, the J call TRBJ1-6; 9 bases map to TRBD1. The CDR3 is 16 amino acids. V was clipped by 7 bases and J by 0 bases; unmatched bases: 4. Germline lookup yields CDR1 MNHNS and CDR2 SASEGT. The CDR3 region has the DNA TGTGCCAGCACCAGGGACAGGGTCTCCTATAATTCACCCCTCCACTTT. Translating it yields CASTRDRVSYNSPLHF.